Listed here are 10 T cell receptor beta chains from one sample, sequenced in a study of cytomegalovirus exposure and HLA in healthy donors. The PCR used 60 Vbeta and 13 Jbeta primers. This table comes from immunoSEQ multiplex PCR, and its TCRdb copy is limited to in-frame clones, with some not included. The data show 85,000 to 120,000 clones, less than 85% seen once. Sequenced input: PBMCs. The source is a man aged 55-75 years in good health and CMV-seronegative.

The V gene is TRBV5-5, the J gene TRBJ2-7, with 8 positions matching TRBD1. The J segment lost 3 bases and the V segment lost 4 bases, leaving 9 bases of the junction unmatched. CDR3 length: 15 amino acids. CDR1 and CDR2 (germline): SGHKS, YYEKEE (reference sequence). CDR3 loop: CASSLHPGQDYEQYF. The DNA of the CDR3 is TGTGCCAGCAGCCTCCATCCGGGACAGGACTACGAGCAGTACTTC.

This sequence joins TRBV19 and TRBJ2-2; unclear D gene. The germline CDR1 and CDR2 sequences are LNHDA and SQIVND (reference sequence). V lost 3 bases to trimming and J lost 9 bases, with 17 bases between them. This CDR3 comprises 15 residues. The CDR3 coding sequence is TGTGCCAGTAGTATGGTAATCTCAGATTGGCGGGAGCTGTTTTTT. This codes for CASSMVISDWRELFF.

The chain combines TRBV6-6 with TRBJ2-1, with TRBD2 matching over 8 bases. Germline CDR1 and CDR2: MNHNY and SVGAGI (reference sequence). The CDR3 is made up of 15 amino acids. Losses at the gene ends were 2 bases for V and 4 bases for J; bases not matched to a gene: 4. In DNA form, the CDR3 reads TGTGCCAGCAGTTACCCCGGGGGGGCTTACAATGAGCAGTTCTTC. As protein: CASSYPGGAYNEQFF.

This clone was seen a single time. This chain uses TRBV7-2 with TRBJ1-6; perhaps TRBD1 as D (6 bases). CDR1 and CDR2 from the germline V gene are SGHTA and FQGNSA. CDR3 size: 16 residues. V gave up 5 bases and J gave up 6 bases, with 17 bases separating them. The CDR3 DNA is TGTGCCAGCAGCGCCACCGGGACACTTGCTAATTCACCCCTCCACTTT. Its translation is CASSATGTLANSPLHF. The full variable domain, completed using reference TRBV7-2 and TRBJ1-6, is GAGVSQSPSNKVTEKGKDVELRCDPISGHTALYWYRQSLGQGLEFLIYFQGNSAPDKSGLPSDRFSAERTGGSVSTLTIQRTQQEDSAVYLCASSATGTLANSPLHFGNGTRLTVT.

The gene calls are TRBV30 and TRBJ2-5; TRBD2 matches 9 bases. V dropped 4 bases and J dropped 5; count of bases not matched to a gene: 11. The CDR3 sequence is 15 residues long. The germline V gene encodes CDR1 GTSNPN and CDR2 SVGIG (reference sequence). CDR3 sequence (DNA): TGTGCCTGGAACCTAGGAGGGGCGGGAGGGGAGACCCAGTACTTC. Its translation is CAWNLGGAGGETQYF.

This clone has more than one count but fewer than ten. The CDR3, as DNA: TGTGCCAGTAGTAAATCCGGGATACGAGAGCCCCAGCATTTT. Its translation: CASSKSGIREPQHF. The chain is built from TRBV19 and TRBJ1-5; D is ambiguous. The CDR3 covers 14 residues. Trimming pared 4 bases from V and 8 bases from J, leaving 15 bases between. Germline V gene sequence: CDR1 LNHDA, CDR2 SQIVND (reference sequence).

The chain couples TRBV2 to TRBJ2-2, with a tentative D call TRBD2 (6 bases). This CDR3 contains 17 residues. With 0 bases removed from V and 6 bases from J, the gap between germline ends came to 17 bases. Germline V lookup: CDR1 SNHLY, CDR2 FYNNEI. The CDR3 region has the DNA TGTGCCAGCAGTGAAGCGCGGGGCCTAGCCCTCGCCGGGGAGCTGTTTTTT. Amino acid sequence: CASSEARGLALAGELFF. Using reference TRBV2 and TRBJ2-2 for the parts outside the CDR3, the full variable domain is EPEVTQTPSHQVTQMGQEVILRCVPISNHLYFYWYRQILGQKVEFLVSFYNNEISEKSEIFDDQFSVERPDGSNFTLKIRSTKLEDSAMYFCASSEARGLALAGELFFGEGSRLTVL.

This clone came up a few times. The chain is built from TRBV5-4 and TRBJ2-2, with TRBD2 as a possible D gene (7 bases). Germline-derived CDR1 and CDR2 are SGHNT and YYREEE (reference sequence). The CDR3 totals 16 residues. V was shortened by 0 bases and J by 3 bases, with 12 bases between the two germline ends. The CDR3 region has the DNA TGTGCCAGCAGCTTGGTTCGGGGGGCCGACACCGGGGAGCTGTTTTTT. Protein product: CASSLVRGADTGELFF.

This chain uses TRBV18 with TRBJ1-2; the D is unclear. Germline assignment: CDR1 KGHSH and CDR2 LQKENI. The CDR3 contains 14 residues. V lost 2 bases to trimming and J lost 4 bases, with 11 bases between them. CDR3 sequence: CASSPRERAYGYTF. CDR3 DNA sequence: TGTGCCAGCTCACCAAGGGAGCGGGCCTATGGCTACACCTTC.

This rearrangement joins TRBV4-2 to TRBJ2-2; TRBD2 matches 11 bases. V trimming: 2 bases; J trimming: 0 bases; junction bases outside the gene matches: 5. In germline, CDR1 is LGHNA, CDR2 YNFKEQ. The CDR3 is made up of 18 amino acids. The CDR3 is CASSQTSGGPSNTGELFF. The CDR3 DNA reads as TGTGCCAGCAGCCAAACTAGCGGGGGCCCCTCGAACACCGGGGAGCTGTTTTTT.